This T cell receptor (beta chain) is from a study of lymphopenia after photon versus proton radiotherapy. General study results and limits: Under photons, naive T cells and diversity fell while effector/memory populations rose. Post-nadir TCR diversity decline inversely tracked overall survival among those who died.

CDR3 length: 15 residues. V lost 4 bases, J lost 2 bases, and 15 bases lay in between. CDR1 is SGHAT, CDR2 FQNNGV, per germline. TCRdb's copy holds only in-frame clones and misses some; the assay was immunoSEQ multiplex PCR. The sample contains approximately 160,000 clones, roughly nine tenths of which appear only once. A remark on this clone: What it binds is unknown.

The sequence was obtained from a man aged 45-65 years with gastric cancer. The sample consisted of peripheral blood, taken from a patient treated with photon-based radiotherapy. The chain links TRBV11-2 to TRBJ2-7; D is uncertain. CDR3 DNA: TGTGCCAGCAGCTCCCTGAGGAAGGGCGCCTACGAGCAGTACTTC. Its translation is CASSSLRKGAYEQYF. The variable domain in full, with the rest retrieved from reference TRBV11-2 and TRBJ2-7, is EAGVAQSPRYKIIEKRQSVAFWCNPISGHATLYWYQQILGQGPKLLIQFQNNGVVDDSQLPKDRFSAERLKGVDSTLKIQPAKLEDSAVYLCASSSLRKGAYEQYFGPGTRLTVT.